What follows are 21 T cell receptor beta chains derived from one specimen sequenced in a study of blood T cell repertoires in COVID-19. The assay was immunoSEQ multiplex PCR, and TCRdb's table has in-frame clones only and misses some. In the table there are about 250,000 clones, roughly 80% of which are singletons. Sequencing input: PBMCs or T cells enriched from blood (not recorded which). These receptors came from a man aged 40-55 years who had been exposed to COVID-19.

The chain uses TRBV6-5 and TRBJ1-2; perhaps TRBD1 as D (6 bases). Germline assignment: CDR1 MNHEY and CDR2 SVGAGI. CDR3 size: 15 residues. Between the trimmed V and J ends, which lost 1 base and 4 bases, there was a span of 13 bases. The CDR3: CASSYYRDIRYGYTF. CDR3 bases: TGTGCCAGCAGTTACTATCGGGACATCCGCTATGGCTACACCTTC.

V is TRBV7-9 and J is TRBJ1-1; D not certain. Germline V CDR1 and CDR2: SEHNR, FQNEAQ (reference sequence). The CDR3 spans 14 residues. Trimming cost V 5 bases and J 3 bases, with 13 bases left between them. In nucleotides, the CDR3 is TGTGCCAGCAGCCCTACAAGAAGCGACACTGAAGCTTTCTTT. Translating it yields CASSPTRSDTEAFF.

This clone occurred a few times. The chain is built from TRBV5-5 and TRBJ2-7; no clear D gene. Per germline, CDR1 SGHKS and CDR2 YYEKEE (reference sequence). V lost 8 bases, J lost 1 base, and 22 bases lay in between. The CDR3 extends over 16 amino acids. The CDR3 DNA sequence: TGTGCCAGTAAACTTGACGGCGGATACCGATCCTACGAGCAGTACTTC. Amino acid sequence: CASKLDGGYRSYEQYF.

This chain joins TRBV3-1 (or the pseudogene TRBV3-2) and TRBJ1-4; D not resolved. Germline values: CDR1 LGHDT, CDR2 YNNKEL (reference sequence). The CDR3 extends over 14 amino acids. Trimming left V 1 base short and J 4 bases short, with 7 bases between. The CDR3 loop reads CASSQGQNNEKLFF. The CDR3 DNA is TGTGCCAGCAGCCAAGGGCAGAATAATGAAAAACTGTTTTTT.

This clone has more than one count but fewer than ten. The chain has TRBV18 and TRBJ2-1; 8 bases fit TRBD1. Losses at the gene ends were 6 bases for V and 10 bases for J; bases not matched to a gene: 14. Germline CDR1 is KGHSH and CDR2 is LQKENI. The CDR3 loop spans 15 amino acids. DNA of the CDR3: TGTGCCAGCTCCCCCCTGCAGGGGGCGCAGGGAGAGCAGTTCTTC. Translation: CASSPLQGAQGEQFF. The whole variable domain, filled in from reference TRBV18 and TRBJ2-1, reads NAGVMQNPRHLVRRRGQEARLRCSPMKGHSHVYWYRQLPEEGLKFMVYLQKENIIDESGMPKERFSAEFPKEGPSILRIQQVVRGDSAAYFCASSPLQGAQGEQFFGPGTRLTVL.

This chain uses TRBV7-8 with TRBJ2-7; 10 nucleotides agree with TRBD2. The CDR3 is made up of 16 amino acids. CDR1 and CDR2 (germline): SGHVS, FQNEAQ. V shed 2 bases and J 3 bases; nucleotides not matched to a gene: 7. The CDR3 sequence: CASSLLAGGSIYEQYF. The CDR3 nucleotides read TGTGCCAGCAGCTTATTAGCGGGAGGTTCCATCTACGAGCAGTACTTC.

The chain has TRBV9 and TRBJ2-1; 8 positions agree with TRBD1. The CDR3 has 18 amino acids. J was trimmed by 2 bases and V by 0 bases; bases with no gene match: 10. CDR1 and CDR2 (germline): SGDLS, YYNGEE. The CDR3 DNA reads TGTGCCAGCAGCGTAGCTTTCTGGACAGGGCCGGCCTACAATGAGCAGTTCTTC. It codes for CASSVAFWTGPAYNEQFF.

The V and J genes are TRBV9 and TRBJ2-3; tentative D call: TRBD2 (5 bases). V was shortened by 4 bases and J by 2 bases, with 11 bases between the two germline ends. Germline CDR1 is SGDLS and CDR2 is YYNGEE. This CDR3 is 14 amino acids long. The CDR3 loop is CASSNPSSTDTQYF. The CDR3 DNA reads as TGTGCCAGCAGCAACCCTAGCTCCACAGATACGCAGTATTTT. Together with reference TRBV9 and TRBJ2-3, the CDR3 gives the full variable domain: DSGVTQTPKHLITATGQRVTLRCSPRSGDLSVYWYQQSLDQGLQFLIQYYNGEERAKGNILERFSAQQFPDLHSELNLSSLELGDSALYFCASSNPSSTDTQYFGPGTRLTVL.

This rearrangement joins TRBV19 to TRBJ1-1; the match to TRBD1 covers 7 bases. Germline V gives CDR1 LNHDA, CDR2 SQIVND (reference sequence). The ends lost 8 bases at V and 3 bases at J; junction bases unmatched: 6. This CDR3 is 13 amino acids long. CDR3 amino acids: CASATGMDTEAFF. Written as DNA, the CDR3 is TGTGCCAGTGCGACAGGGATGGACACTGAAGCTTTCTTT.

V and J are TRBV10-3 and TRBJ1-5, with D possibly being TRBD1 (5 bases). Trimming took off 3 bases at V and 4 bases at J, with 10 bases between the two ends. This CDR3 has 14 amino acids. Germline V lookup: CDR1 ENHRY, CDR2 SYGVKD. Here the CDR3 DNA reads TGTGCCATCAGTGATGTGACAGCTAATCAGCCCCAGCATTTT. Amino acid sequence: CAISDVTANQPQHF.

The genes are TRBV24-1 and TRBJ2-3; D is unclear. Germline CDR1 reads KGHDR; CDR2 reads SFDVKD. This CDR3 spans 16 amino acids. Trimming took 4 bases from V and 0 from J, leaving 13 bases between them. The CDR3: CATSDSNRGSTDTQYF. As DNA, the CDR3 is TGTGCCACCAGTGACTCCAACCGAGGTAGCACAGATACGCAGTATTTT.

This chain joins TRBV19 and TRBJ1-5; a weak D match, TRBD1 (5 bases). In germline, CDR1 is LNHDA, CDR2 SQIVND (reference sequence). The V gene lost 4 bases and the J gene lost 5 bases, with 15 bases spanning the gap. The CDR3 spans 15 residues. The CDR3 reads CASSTRQTYDQPQHF. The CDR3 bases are TGTGCCAGTAGTACGCGACAGACCTACGATCAGCCCCAGCATTTT.

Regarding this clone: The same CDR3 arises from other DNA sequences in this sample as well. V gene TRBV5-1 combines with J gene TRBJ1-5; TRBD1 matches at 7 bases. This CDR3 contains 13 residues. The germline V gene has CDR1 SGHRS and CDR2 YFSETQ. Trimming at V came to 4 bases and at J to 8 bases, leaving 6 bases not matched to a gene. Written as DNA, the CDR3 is TGCGCCAGCAGCCCGACAGGGAAGGAGCCCCAGCATTTT. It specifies CASSPTGKEPQHF.

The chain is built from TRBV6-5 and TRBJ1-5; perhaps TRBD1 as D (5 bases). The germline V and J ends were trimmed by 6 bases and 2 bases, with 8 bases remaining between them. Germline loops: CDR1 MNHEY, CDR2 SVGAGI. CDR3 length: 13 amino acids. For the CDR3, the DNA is TGTGCCAGCAGCTGGGGCCGCAATCAGCCCCAGCATTTT. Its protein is CASSWGRNQPQHF.

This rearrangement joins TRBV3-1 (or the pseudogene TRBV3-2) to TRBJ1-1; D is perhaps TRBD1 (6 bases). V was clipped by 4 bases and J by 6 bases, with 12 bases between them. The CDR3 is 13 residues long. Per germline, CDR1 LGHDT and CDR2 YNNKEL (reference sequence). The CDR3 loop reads CASSLNRAPEAFF. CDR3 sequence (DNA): TGTGCCAGCAGCCTGAACAGGGCCCCTGAAGCTTTCTTT.

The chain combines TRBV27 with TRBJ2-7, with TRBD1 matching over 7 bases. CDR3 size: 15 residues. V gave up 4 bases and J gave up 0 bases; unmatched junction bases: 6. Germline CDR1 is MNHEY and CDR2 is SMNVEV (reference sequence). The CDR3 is CASSWDSSGSYEQYF. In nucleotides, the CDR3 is TGTGCCAGCAGTTGGGACAGCTCGGGCTCCTACGAGCAGTACTTC.

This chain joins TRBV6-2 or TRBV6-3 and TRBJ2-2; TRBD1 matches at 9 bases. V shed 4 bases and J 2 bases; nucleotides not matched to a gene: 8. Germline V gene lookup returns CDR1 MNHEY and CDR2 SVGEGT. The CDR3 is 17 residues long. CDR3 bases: TGTGCCAGCAGTTGGGACCGGGACAGGGTTAACACCGGGGAGCTGTTTTTT. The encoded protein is CASSWDRDRVNTGELFF.

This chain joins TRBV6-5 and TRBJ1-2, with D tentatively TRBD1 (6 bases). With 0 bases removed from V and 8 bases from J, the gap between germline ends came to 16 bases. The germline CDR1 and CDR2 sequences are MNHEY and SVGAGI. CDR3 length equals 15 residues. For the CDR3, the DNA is TGTGCCAGCAGTTACTCGATCAGGGGATATTCGGGCTACACCTTC. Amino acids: CASSYSIRGYSGYTF.

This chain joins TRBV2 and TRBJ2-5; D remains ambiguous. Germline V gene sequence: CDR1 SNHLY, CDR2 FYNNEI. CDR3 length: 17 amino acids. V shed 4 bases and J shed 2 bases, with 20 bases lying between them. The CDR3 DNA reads TGTGCCAGCAGTGCGGAGTTTAGACTGTCCCCTCAAGAGACCCAGTACTTC. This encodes CASSAEFRLSPQETQYF.

For the CDR3, the DNA is TGTGCCAGCAGCTTAGCGATGACAATCGCGAACACCGGGGAGCTGTTTTTT. Residues: CASSLAMTIANTGELFF. The chain links TRBV7-8 to TRBJ2-2; no reliable D call. The germline gives CDR1 SGHVS, CDR2 FQNEAQ. Trimming took off 0 bases at V and 0 bases at J, with 11 bases between the two ends. The CDR3 length is 17 residues. Drawing the rest from reference TRBV7-8 and TRBJ2-2, the complete variable domain is GAGVSQSPRYKVAKRGQDVALRCDPISGHVSLFWYQQALGQGPEFLTYFQNEAQLDKSGLPSDRFFAERPEGSVSTLKIQRTQQEDSAVYLCASSLAMTIANTGELFFGEGSRLTVL.

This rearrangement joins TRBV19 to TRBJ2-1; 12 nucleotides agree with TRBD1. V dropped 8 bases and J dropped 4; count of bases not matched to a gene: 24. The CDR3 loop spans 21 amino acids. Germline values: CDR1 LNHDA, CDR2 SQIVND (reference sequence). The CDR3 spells CASGTGGVFHSGRGNYNEQFF. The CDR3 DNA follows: TGTGCCAGTGGGACAGGGGGCGTGTTTCATAGCGGGAGAGGAAATTACAATGAGCAGTTCTTC.